Below are 14 T cell receptor beta chains sequenced from a single sample in a study of chemoradiotherapy in HPV16-positive cancers. This table comes from immunoSEQ multiplex PCR, and its TCRdb copy is limited to in-frame clones, with some not included. The table has some 70,000 clones, roughly 90% seen once. Sequencing used blood, obtained from a patient who underwent chemoradiotherapy. Source of these receptors: a human donor with HPV-associated anogenital cancer.

The chain combines TRBV30 with TRBJ1-2; D not resolved. V was shortened by 2 bases and J by 6 bases, with 16 bases between the two germline ends. From germline, CDR1 is GTSNPN and CDR2 SVGIG (reference sequence). There are 14 residues in the CDR3. The DNA for the CDR3 is TGTGCCTGGAGTCCTGGGCGGGGAGTACATGGCTACACCTTC. This codes for CAWSPGRGVHGYTF.

The chain carries TRBV4-1 and TRBJ1-4; D remains unclear. This CDR3 has 14 amino acids. Deletions cut 4 bases from V and 4 bases from J, with 10 bases between. The germline CDR1 and CDR2 sequences are MGHRA and YSYEKL. Here the CDR3 reads CASSPGRGNEKLFF. In DNA form, the CDR3 reads TGCGCCAGCAGCCCCGGTCGAGGTAATGAAAAACTGTTTTTT.

The chain employs TRBV6-6 and TRBJ2-5; 7 bases fit TRBD2. Germline assignment: CDR1 MNHNY and CDR2 SVGAGI (reference sequence). This CDR3 has 11 amino acids. Trimming at V came to 6 bases and at J to 5 bases, leaving 0 bases not matched to a gene. CDR3 sequence: CASRGGETQYF. Written as DNA, the CDR3 is TGTGCCAGCAGGGGAGGGGAGACCCAGTACTTC.

V and J are TRBV5-5 and TRBJ1-2; no clear D. CDR1 and CDR2 from the germline V gene are SGHKS and YYEKEE (reference sequence). There are 8 residues in the CDR3. The V end lost 6 bases, the J end lost 14 bases, and 8 bases lay between the germline ends. In nucleotides, the CDR3 is TGTGCCAGCAACCGCGGAACCTTC. Its protein is CASNRGTF.

The gene calls are TRBV7-6 and TRBJ2-1, with TRBD2 matching 11 bases. This CDR3 has 16 amino acids. J was trimmed by 4 bases and V by 5 bases; bases with no gene match: 7. Germline V gives CDR1 SGHVS, CDR2 FNYEAQ. The DNA for the CDR3 is TGTGCCAGCAGCCCGACGGCTAGCGGGAGGTACAATGAGCAGTTCTTC. Translated: CASSPTASGRYNEQFF.

This clone was observed once. The chain is built from TRBV5-8 and TRBJ2-2; 7 bases fit TRBD1. Germline CDR1 is SGHTS and CDR2 is YDEGEE. J lost 5 bases, V lost 4 bases, and 2 bases had no gene match. The length of the CDR3 is 13 residues. The CDR3 DNA follows: TGTGCCAGCAGCCCCAGGGGGACCGGGGAGCTGTTTTTT. This sequence encodes CASSPRGTGELFF.

J is TRBJ2-7 and V is TRBV5-1; the D gene is possibly TRBD2 (5 bases). This CDR3 has 13 amino acids. From germline, CDR1 is SGHRS and CDR2 YFSETQ. Trimming removed 3 bases at V and 6 bases at J, with 13 bases between. CDR3 loop: CASSSPGKGEQYF. CDR3 in DNA: TGCGCCAGCAGCTCGCCCGGGAAGGGCGAGCAGTACTTC.

As for this clone: Germline and junction disagree at one end, which may indicate a read error. This rearrangement joins TRBV19 to TRBJ1-5; D call uncertain. CDR3 length: 17 amino acids. The germline V gene encodes CDR1 LNHDA and CDR2 SQIVND (reference sequence). CDR3 protein: CASSNSPEGLSNQPQHF. CDR3 nucleotide sequence: TGTGCCAGCAGTAACTCTCCGGAGGGTTTGAGCAATCAGCCCCAGCATTTT.

This sequence joins TRBV2 and TRBJ2-2, with D perhaps TRBD1 or TRBD2 (5 bases each). Germline V gene lookup returns CDR1 SNHLY and CDR2 FYNNEI. Trimming pared 4 bases from V and 3 bases from J, leaving 18 bases between. The CDR3 is 17 amino acids. CDR3 sequence: CASSGPPGTAYTGELFF. The CDR3 DNA sequence: TGTGCCAGCAGTGGCCCCCCCGGGACCGCATACACCGGGGAGCTGTTTTTT.

The chain couples TRBV6-5 to TRBJ2-7; D unclear. The germline V gene has CDR1 MNHEY and CDR2 SVGAGI. CDR3 length equals 15 residues. V was cut by 0 bases and J by 0 bases, with 9 bases left in between. CDR3 nucleotide sequence: TGTGCCAGCAGTTACTCCTACAGAAGCTCCTACGAGCAGTACTTC. This translates into CASSYSYRSSYEQYF.

The gene calls are TRBV5-1 and TRBJ2-7, with TRBD1 matching 8 bases. Germline assignment: CDR1 SGHRS and CDR2 YFSETQ. J lost 0 bases, V lost 4 bases, and 9 bases had no gene match. The CDR3 sequence is 16 residues long. Here the CDR3 reads CASSTARTGSSYEQYF. The CDR3 nucleotides read TGCGCCAGCAGCACCGCCCGGACAGGGAGCTCCTACGAGCAGTACTTC.

The chain carries TRBV4-2 and TRBJ2-2, with TRBD1 matching over 12 bases. The germline V gene encodes CDR1 LGHNA and CDR2 YNFKEQ. There are 18 residues in the CDR3. Trimming took 5 bases from V and 5 from J; bases not matched to a gene: 12. CDR3 sequence reads: CASSSPPGQGAGTGELFF. The CDR3 nucleotides read TGTGCCAGCAGCTCGCCCCCGGGACAGGGGGCGGGAACCGGGGAGCTGTTTTTT.

This chain uses TRBV5-1 with TRBJ2-1, with 9 bases identical to TRBD2. Germline CDR1 reads SGHRS; CDR2 reads YFSETQ. V shed 0 bases, J shed 0 bases, and the junction held 7 bases outside the gene matches. The CDR3 is made up of 18 amino acids. DNA of the CDR3: TGCGCCAGCAGCTTGGGAGTTAGCGGGGGTCTCTCCTACAATGAGCAGTTCTTC. This translates into CASSLGVSGGLSYNEQFF.

This chain joins TRBV6-1 and TRBJ1-2; 8 bases line up with TRBD1. Germline V lookup: CDR1 MNHNS, CDR2 SASEGT. V lost 4 bases, J lost 7 bases, and 5 bases stayed unmatched. The CDR3 totals 13 residues. For the CDR3, the DNA is TGTGCCAGCAGTGCGGCAGGGGGCTTTGGCTACACCTTC. The encoded protein is CASSAAGGFGYTF.